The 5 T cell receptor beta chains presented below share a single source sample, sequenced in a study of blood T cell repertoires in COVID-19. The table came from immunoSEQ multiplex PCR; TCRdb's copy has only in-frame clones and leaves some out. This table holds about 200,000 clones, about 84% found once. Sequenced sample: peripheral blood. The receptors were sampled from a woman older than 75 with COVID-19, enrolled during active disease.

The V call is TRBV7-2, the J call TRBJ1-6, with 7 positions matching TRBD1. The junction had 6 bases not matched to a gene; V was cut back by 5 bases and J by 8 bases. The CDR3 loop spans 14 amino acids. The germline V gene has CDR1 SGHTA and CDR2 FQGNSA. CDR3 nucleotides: TGTGCCAGCAGCGCCCCCAGGGGGTATTCACCCCTCCACTTT. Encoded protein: CASSAPRGYSPLHF.

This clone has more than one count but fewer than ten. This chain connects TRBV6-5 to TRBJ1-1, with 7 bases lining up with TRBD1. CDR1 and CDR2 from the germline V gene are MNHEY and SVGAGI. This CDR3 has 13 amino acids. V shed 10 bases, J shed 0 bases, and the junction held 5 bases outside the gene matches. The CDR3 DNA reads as TGTGCCACCCAAGACAGGGTGAACACTGAAGCTTTCTTT. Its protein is CATQDRVNTEAFF.

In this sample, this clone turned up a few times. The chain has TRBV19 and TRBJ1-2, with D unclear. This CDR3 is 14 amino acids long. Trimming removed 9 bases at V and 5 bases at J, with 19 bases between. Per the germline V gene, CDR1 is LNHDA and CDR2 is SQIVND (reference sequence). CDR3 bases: TGTGCCAGCAAACGGGTCGGGGTTCCATATGGCTACACCTTC. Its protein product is CASKRVGVPYGYTF.

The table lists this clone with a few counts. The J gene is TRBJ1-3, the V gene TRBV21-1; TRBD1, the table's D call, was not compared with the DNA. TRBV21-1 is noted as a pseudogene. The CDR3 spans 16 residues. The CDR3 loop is CASSDYTGKRGNTIYF. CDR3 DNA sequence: TGTGCCAGCAGCGATTACACAGGGAAAAGGGGAAACACCATATATTTT.

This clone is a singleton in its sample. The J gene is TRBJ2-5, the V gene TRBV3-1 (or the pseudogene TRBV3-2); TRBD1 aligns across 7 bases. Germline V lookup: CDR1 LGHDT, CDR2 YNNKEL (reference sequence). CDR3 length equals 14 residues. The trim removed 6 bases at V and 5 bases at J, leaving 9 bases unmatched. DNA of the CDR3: TGTGCCAGCAGTCCTGACAGGGCGAGGGAGACCCAGTACTTC. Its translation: CASSPDRARETQYF.